What follows are 17 T cell receptor beta chains derived from one specimen sequenced in a study of response to subunit inactivated influenza vaccine. MiXCR, run by TCRdb on the RT-PCR reads, gives a single entry per CDR3 protein. The sample contains 500,000 to 550,000 distinct CDR3 sequences, less than 10% of which appear only once. Sequencing was performed on PBMCs from blood, taken around 25 months after vaccination. These receptors came from a man aged 50 to 69 who received an inactivated influenza vaccine.

This clonotype was observed a handful of times. The chain couples TRBV12-3 or TRBV12-4 to TRBJ1-1, with D unclear. This CDR3 spans 15 amino acids. V lost 2 bases and J 2 bases, leaving 12 bases between the germline ends. The CDR3 protein is CASSLFLGSNTEAFF. CDR3 coding DNA: TGTGCCAGCAGTTTATTTCTGGGTAGTAACACTGAAGCTTTCTTT.

In this sample, this clonotype turned up many times. Germline and junction disagree at one end, which may indicate a read error. J is TRBJ2-7 and V is TRBV12-3 or TRBV12-4, with D possibly matching TRBD2 (6 bases). This CDR3 is 11 amino acids long. CDR3 nucleotide sequence: TGTGCCAGCAGTGAGAGGGACTCCCCCCACTTC. It encodes CASSERDSPHF.

This clonotype was observed at least ten times. This chain connects TRBV20-1 to TRBJ2-7, with 11 bases fitting TRBD2. The CDR3 runs to 15 residues. J gave up 3 bases and V 3 bases, and 7 bases lay outside the gene matches. Per germline, CDR1 DFQATT and CDR2 SNEGSKA (reference sequence). The CDR3 protein is CSARRGLAEDYEQYF. DNA of the CDR3: TGCAGTGCTAGGAGGGGACTAGCGGAGGACTACGAGCAGTACTTC.

This clonotype occurred a few times. This rearrangement joins TRBV20-1 to TRBJ2-3, with D possibly being TRBD1 or TRBD2 (5 bases each). This CDR3 spans 17 amino acids. Germline loops: CDR1 DFQATT, CDR2 SNEGSKA (reference sequence). Trimming took 0 bases from V and 4 from J, leaving 20 bases between them. The CDR3 reads CSARDLGTPGSADTQYF. The CDR3 nucleotides are TGCAGTGCTAGAGACCTGGGGACCCCTGGATCGGCAGATACGCAGTATTTT.

This clonotype was counted only a few times. V usage is TRBV7-8 and J usage is TRBJ2-5, with 7 bases aligning to TRBD1. Germline V gene lookup returns CDR1 SGHVS and CDR2 FQNEAQ. Trimming took 1 base from V and 0 from J; bases not matched to a gene: 2. This CDR3 is built from 15 residues. In DNA form, the CDR3 reads TGTGCCAGCAGCTTAGGACAGGGACACCAAGAGACCCAGTACTTC. It codes for CASSLGQGHQETQYF. Looking up the rest from reference TRBV7-8 and TRBJ2-5 gives the full variable domain: GAGVSQSPRYKVAKRGQDVALRCDPISGHVSLFWYQQALGQGPEFLTYFQNEAQLDKSGLPSDRFFAERPEGSVSTLKIQRTQQEDSAVYLCASSLGQGHQETQYFGPGTRLLVL.

This clonotype was seen at least ten times. The chain combines TRBV5-1 with TRBJ2-7, with D tentatively TRBD1 (6 bases). There are 15 residues in the CDR3. V was shortened by 0 bases and J by 3 bases, with 13 bases between the two germline ends. Germline V gene sequence: CDR1 SGHRS, CDR2 YFSETQ. The CDR3 protein is CASSLAAGAFYEQYF. The CDR3 DNA sequence: TGCGCCAGCAGCTTGGCGGCAGGGGCCTTCTACGAGCAGTACTTC.

The chain carries TRBV30 and TRBJ1-6; TRBD1 might be the D (5 bases). CDR1 is GTSNPN and CDR2 is SVGIG in the germline V gene (reference sequence). Trimming cost V 5 bases and J 0 bases, with 8 bases left between them. CDR3 length: 14 residues. The CDR3 DNA reads TGTGCCTGGTCAGGGAGCTCCTATAATTCACCCCTCCACTTT. Its protein product is CAWSGSSYNSPLHF.

V and J are TRBV5-1 and TRBJ2-2; 8 bases fit TRBD1. Germline CDR1 is SGHRS and CDR2 is YFSETQ. The CDR3 has 18 amino acids. The trim removed 0 bases at V and 2 bases at J, leaving 9 bases unmatched. CDR3 loop: CASSLVAPGQGNTGELFF. The CDR3 DNA follows: TGCGCCAGCAGCTTGGTTGCCCCCGGACAGGGCAACACCGGGGAGCTGTTTTTT.

To note about this clonotype: A single base separates this from a much larger clone, so it may be a read error. CDR3 sequence (DNA): TGTGCCAGCAGTTGGGGGACACCCCTCTGCAATGAGCAGTTCTTC. This codes for CASSWGTPLCNEQFF. This chain links TRBV27 with TRBJ2-1; a weak D match, TRBD1 (6 bases). V lost 4 bases to trimming and J lost 6 bases, with 16 bases between them. This CDR3 comprises 15 residues. From germline, CDR1 is MNHEY and CDR2 SMNVEV (reference sequence).

A few counts support this clonotype. The J gene is TRBJ2-5, the V gene TRBV6-5; D is uncertain. V gave up 2 bases and J gave up 4 bases, with 11 bases separating them. This CDR3 spans 14 amino acids. From germline, CDR1 is MNHEY and CDR2 SVGAGI. DNA for the CDR3: TGTGCCAGCAGTTACCCACGGGCAGGAGAGACCCAGTACTTC. Its translation: CASSYPRAGETQYF.

This clonotype has ten or more counts. J is TRBJ2-3 and V is TRBV12-3 or TRBV12-4; 8 bases map to TRBD1. With V trimmed by 2 bases and J by 0 bases, 4 bases remained unmatched. The CDR3 is 16 residues long. The CDR3 bases are TGTGCCAGCAGTTTATCAGGGGGCGGTAGCACAGATACGCAGTATTTT. This encodes CASSLSGGGSTDTQYF.

The chain links TRBV20-1 to TRBJ2-1; no clear D gene. V lost 0 bases, J lost 1 base, and 7 bases lay in between. CDR3 length: 14 amino acids. The germline gives CDR1 DFQATT, CDR2 SNEGSKA (reference sequence). The chain's CDR3 is CSARDEASYNEQFF. The CDR3 DNA reads as TGCAGTGCTAGAGATGAGGCTTCCTACAATGAGCAGTTCTTC.

The table lists this clonotype with a few counts. The chain employs TRBV7-8 and TRBJ2-2; D is possibly TRBD2 (5 bases). There are 16 residues in the CDR3. From germline, CDR1 is SGHVS and CDR2 FQNEAQ. V was trimmed by 2 bases and J by 1 base, leaving 11 bases between them. The CDR3, as DNA: TGTGCCAGCAGCTTATTCGGGATCCGGAACACCGGGGAGCTGTTTTTT. Encoded protein: CASSLFGIRNTGELFF.

The table lists this clonotype with many counts. The rearrangement uses TRBV9 and TRBJ2-7, with D perhaps matching TRBD2 (6 bases). The CDR3 covers 13 residues. Between the trimmed V and J ends, which lost 4 bases and 2 bases, there was a span of 10 bases. Germline V CDR1 and CDR2: SGDLS, YYNGEE. The CDR3 sequence is CASSSGLPYEQYF. CDR3 bases: TGTGCCAGCAGCTCCGGACTACCCTACGAGCAGTACTTC. Full variable domain (rest looked up from reference TRBV9 and TRBJ2-7): DSGVTQTPKHLITATGQRVTLRCSPRSGDLSVYWYQQSLDQGLQFLIQYYNGEERAKGNILERFSAQQFPDLHSELNLSSLELGDSALYFCASSSGLPYEQYFGPGTRLTVT.

This clonotype came up many times. This chain connects TRBV29-1 to TRBJ2-2; tentative D call: TRBD1 (6 bases). The germline gives CDR1 SQVTM, CDR2 ANQGSEA. Trimming left V 3 bases short and J 5 bases short, with 10 bases between. The CDR3 is made up of 13 amino acids. The CDR3 nucleotides are TGCAGCGTTGACAGGGGATCTACCGGGGAGCTGTTTTTT. Translation: CSVDRGSTGELFF.

In its sample, this clonotype was seen a few times. The CDR3 sequence is CSAGGFIAGDTDTQYF. In DNA, the CDR3 is TGCAGTGCGGGTGGGTTCATAGCGGGGGACACAGATACGCAGTATTTT. The chain uses TRBV20-1 and TRBJ2-3; 9 nucleotides agree with TRBD2. V shed 6 bases and J 2 bases; nucleotides not matched to a gene: 12. CDR1 is DFQATT and CDR2 is SNEGSKA in the germline V gene (reference sequence). The CDR3 runs to 16 residues.

The chain joins TRBV20-1 to TRBJ1-1; 8 nucleotides line up with TRBD1. From germline, CDR1 is DFQATT and CDR2 SNEGSKA (reference sequence). This CDR3 is built from 14 residues. Trimming took 0 bases from V and 10 from J; bases not matched to a gene: 10. The DNA of the CDR3 is TGCAGTGCTAGAGATTTGGCAGGGGGCTCTCGAGCTTTCTTT. Its protein is CSARDLAGGSRAFF.